In this sample, the clone carrying this TCR beta chain turned up many times. No antigen is known for it. This entry belongs to a study of early T cells in non-severe SARS-CoV-2 infection. About the research overall: Sequencing was performed on bulk RNA from unsorted whole blood, leaving chains unpaired. Findings of the study overall: The matching step, a VDJdb search, favored anti-spike CD8 responses and missed private and CD4 specificities.

Per germline, CDR1 SEHNR and CDR2 FQNEAQ (reference sequence). V shed 3 bases and J 2 bases; nucleotides not matched to a gene: 2. The CDR3 has 14 amino acids. TCRdb reprocessed the 5' RACE reads with MiXCR, giving one entry per CDR3 protein. The table lists tens of thousands of distinct CDR3 sequences, around 4.6% of them singletons. Sequenced input: whole blood. The V and J genes are TRBV7-9 and TRBJ2-3, with 7 bases that match TRBD1. The source is an adult who was a healthcare worker with PCR-confirmed SARS-CoV-2 infection or an uninfected control (not recorded which). The CDR3 DNA is TGTGCCAGCAGCTTGGGACAGCACACAGATACGCAGTATTTT. Amino acid sequence: CASSLGQHTDTQYF. Full variable domain (remainder filled in from reference TRBV7-9 and TRBJ2-3): DTGVSQNPRHKITKRGQNVTFRCDPISEHNRLYWYRQTLGQGPEFLTYFQNEAQLEKSRLLSDRFSAERPKGSFSTLEIQRTEQGDSAMYLCASSLGQHTDTQYFGPGTRLTVL.